The entry below gives a single T cell receptor (beta chain) sequence along with its context. CDR1 DFQATT and CDR2 SNEGSKA come from the germline V gene (reference sequence). Trimming shortened V by 3 bases and J by 5 bases, and 14 bases separated the two germline ends. The CDR3 is 13 amino acids. These data come from a study of blood T cell repertoires in COVID-19. Overall study: There were acute and convalescent COVID-19 samples, and they came from the United States, Italy and Spain.

Only in-frame clones appear in the TCRdb table, and some are missing; sequencing was by immunoSEQ multiplex PCR. The table lists more than 95,000 clones, approximately 90% of them singletons, with 1.8% in the top ten. V usage is TRBV20-1 and J usage is TRBJ2-7; tentatively, D is TRBD1 (6 bases). Sequencing was done on a sample of peripheral blood. The origin of this receptor is a human donor with active COVID-19. The donor label of this sample is uncertain. CDR3 nucleotide sequence: TGCAGTGCTAGTCCCACAGGGATTAACGAGCAGTACTTC. Protein product: CSASPTGINEQYF.